This T cell receptor beta chain was observed in a study of identical twins. General study findings and limits: Models predicted less out-of-frame TCR alpha sharing in monozygotic twins than was found.

Each cDNA held unique molecular identifiers, and template switching gave it a universal primer site. From the 5' RACE reads, TCRdb called clonotypes with MiXCR, one entry per CDR3 protein. The sample records 300,000 to 400,000 distinct CDR3 sequences, 9% to 15% being singletons. Each donor was a healthy Caucasian. A note on this clonotype: Its antigen remains unknown.

CDR1 SNHLY and CDR2 FYNNEI come from the germline V gene. CDR3 length equals 12 residues. The ends were cut back, 3 bases at V and 5 bases at J, with 5 bases in the middle. This sample was shared with a second study, whose subject was yellow fever vaccine responses in identical twins.

Sequencing input: CD8+ T cells sorted from blood. The chain is built from TRBV2 and TRBJ1-5; D gene uncertain. This clonotype was sampled from a woman aged 18-29 years in good health. CDR3: CASSDSYQPQHF. The DNA of the CDR3 is TGTGCCAGCAGTGATTCGTATCAGCCCCAGCATTTT.